Following are 12 T cell receptor beta chains from one sample sequenced in a study of cytomegalovirus exposure and HLA in healthy donors. The PCR ran on 60 Vbeta and 13 Jbeta primers. This table comes from immunoSEQ multiplex PCR, and its TCRdb copy is limited to in-frame clones, with some not included. The sample lists about 130,000 clones, around three quarters occurring once. The sample consisted of PBMCs. Receptors were obtained from a man aged 35 to 55 in good health and CMV-seropositive.

The rearrangement uses TRBV5-4 and TRBJ1-2, with 7 bases lining up with TRBD1. This CDR3 comprises 13 residues. In germline, CDR1 is SGHNT, CDR2 YYREEE (reference sequence). Trimming removed 6 bases from V and 0 bases from J; junction bases left unmatched: 2. CDR3 coding DNA: TGTGCCAGCAAGGGACAGACTAACTATGGCTACACCTTC. It codes for CASKGQTNYGYTF. The full variable domain, completed using reference TRBV5-4 and TRBJ1-2, is ETGVTQSPTHLIKTRGQQVTLRCSSQSGHNTVSWYQQALGQGPQFIFQYYREEENGRGNFPPRFSGLQFPNYSSELNVNALELDDSALYLCASKGQTNYGYTFGSGTRLTVV.

CDR3 protein: CASSLLAGSKGNEQFF. The CDR3 nucleotides are TGTGCCAGCAGTTTGCTAGCGGGGTCTAAGGGCAATGAGCAGTTCTTC. The chain is built from TRBV28 and TRBJ2-1; 9 positions agree with TRBD2. Germline values: CDR1 MDHEN, CDR2 SYDVKM. V shed 3 bases, J shed 6 bases, and the junction held 9 bases outside the gene matches. The CDR3 totals 16 residues.

The rearrangement uses TRBV28 and TRBJ1-5; tentatively, D is TRBD1 (5 bases). This CDR3 comprises 15 residues. The germline V and J ends were trimmed by 5 bases and 2 bases, with 13 bases remaining between them. Germline CDR1 is MDHEN and CDR2 is SYDVKM. CDR3 in DNA: TGTGCCAGCAGTATAAATACCAGGGGCAATCAGCCCCAGCATTTT. Translating it yields CASSINTRGNQPQHF. The full variable domain, in which reference TRBV28 and TRBJ1-5 provide the parts outside the CDR3, is DVKVTQSSRYLVKRTGEKVFLECVQDMDHENMFWYRQDPGLGLRLIYFSYDVKMKEKGDIPEGYSVSREKKERFSLILESASTNQTSMYLCASSINTRGNQPQHFGDGTRLSIL.

A remark on this clone: Other DNA sequences of this sample code for an identical CDR3. The V and J genes are TRBV19 and TRBJ1-1; a possible D gene is TRBD1 (5 bases). CDR1 is LNHDA and CDR2 is SQIVND in the germline V gene (reference sequence). The CDR3 sequence is 13 residues long. The V and J ends lost 6 bases and 1 base respectively, with 9 bases between them. The CDR3 DNA is TGTGCCAGTAGCACCACAGGGAACACTGAAGCTTTCTTT. It yields the protein CASSTTGNTEAFF. The full variable domain, rest sourced from reference TRBV19 and TRBJ1-1, is DGGITQSPKYLFRKEGQNVTLSCEQNLNHDAMYWYRQDPGQGLRLIYYSQIVNDFQKGDIAEGYSVSREKKESFPLTVTSAQKNPTAFYLCASSTTGNTEAFFGQGTRLTVV.

The chain joins TRBV18 to TRBJ1-4; D ambiguous. V dropped 2 bases and J dropped 0 bases, with 10 bases sitting between them. Germline CDR1 and CDR2: KGHSH and LQKENI. This CDR3 contains 16 residues. The CDR3 nucleotides are TGTGCCAGCTCACCATTCCCCCCTACAACTAATGAAAAACTGTTTTTT. This sequence encodes CASSPFPPTTNEKLFF.

The V and J genes are TRBV11-2 and TRBJ2-2; D is unclear. This CDR3 contains 15 residues. Trimming removed 1 base at V and 7 bases at J, with 13 bases between. Germline loops: CDR1 SGHAT, CDR2 FQNNGV. CDR3: CASSLAAGSGGELFF. The CDR3 DNA reads as TGTGCCAGCAGCTTAGCGGCAGGTAGTGGCGGGGAGCTGTTTTTT.

This clone has just one count. The J gene is TRBJ2-2, the V gene TRBV30, with TRBD2 as a possible D gene (6 bases). This CDR3 has 14 amino acids. Germline CDR1 and CDR2: GTSNPN and SVGIG (reference sequence). V lost 4 bases to trimming and J lost 5 bases, with 14 bases between them. The CDR3 loop is CAWMGGASTGELFF. The CDR3 coding sequence is TGTGCCTGGATGGGCGGGGCGAGTACCGGGGAGCTGTTTTTT.

The chain links TRBV10-1 to TRBJ1-1, with 8 positions matching TRBD1. Unmatched junction bases numbered 6, after V lost 3 bases and J lost 6 bases. This CDR3 has 14 residues. In germline, CDR1 is WNHNN, CDR2 SYGVQD (reference sequence). CDR3 sequence (DNA): TGCGCCAGCAGTGAAGGACAGGGCACTCCTGAAGCTTTCTTT. The encoded protein is CASSEGQGTPEAFF.

This chain connects TRBV19 to TRBJ1-1; unclear D gene. The CDR3 has 15 residues. Deletions cut 7 bases from V and 4 bases from J, with 19 bases between. CDR1 is LNHDA and CDR2 is SQIVND in the germline V gene (reference sequence). The CDR3 here is CASNTPPYGGTEAFF. The CDR3 DNA sequence: TGTGCCAGTAATACCCCACCATACGGAGGCACTGAAGCTTTCTTT. Filled out from reference TRBV19 and TRBJ1-1, the complete variable domain reads DGGITQSPKYLFRKEGQNVTLSCEQNLNHDAMYWYRQDPGQGLRLIYYSQIVNDFQKGDIAEGYSVSREKKESFPLTVTSAQKNPTAFYLCASNTPPYGGTEAFFGQGTRLTVV.

V is TRBV28 and J is TRBJ1-1, with unresolved D. The CDR3 is made up of 13 amino acids. V lost 5 bases to trimming and J lost 1 base, with 8 bases between them. Germline CDR1 MDHEN, CDR2 SYDVKM. Here the CDR3 reads CASSPTRNTEAFF. CDR3 nucleotides: TGTGCCAGCAGTCCAACAAGGAACACTGAAGCTTTCTTT.

This clone has a handful of counts. The rearrangement joins TRBV18 to TRBJ1-4; TRBD1 matches 10 bases. The CDR3 sequence is 14 residues long. The V gene end was trimmed by 3 bases and the J gene end by 5 bases; junction bases not matched to a gene: 0. Germline V gene sequence: CDR1 KGHSH, CDR2 LQKENI. CDR3 in amino acids: CASSPGQGNEKLFF. CDR3 nucleotides: TGTGCCAGCTCACCGGGACAGGGGAATGAAAAACTGTTTTTT.

V and J are TRBV11-3 and TRBJ2-7, with TRBD2 as a possible D gene (5 bases). The CDR3 extends over 15 amino acids. V shed 5 bases and J shed 2 bases, with 16 bases lying between them. Per the germline V gene, CDR1 is SGHNT and CDR2 is YENEEA. The CDR3 loop reads CASSVRADVAYEQYF. CDR3 sequence (DNA): TGTGCCAGCAGCGTGAGAGCGGACGTTGCCTACGAGCAGTACTTC.